Listed here are 26 T cell receptor beta chains from one sample, sequenced in a study of OX40 agonist ivuxolimab in advanced cancers. Sequencing was performed with immunoSEQ multiplex PCR; in TCRdb, only in-frame clones are kept and a portion is missing. The sample yields 20,000 to 30,000 clones, about 87% seen once. Sequences were derived from CD4+ or CD8+ T cells sorted from blood, sampled in a trial of the OX40 agonist ivuxolimab. The receptor set was obtained from an adult with an advanced solid tumor such as melanoma, head and neck, liver or kidney cancer.

V is TRBV7-2 and J is TRBJ1-5; maybe TRBD1 (5 bases). The germline V gene has CDR1 SGHTA and CDR2 FQGNSA. The CDR3 spans 15 residues. V lost 2 bases to trimming and J lost 0 bases, with 8 bases between them. The CDR3 DNA reads as TGTGCCAGCAGCTTAACAAGGGGTAGCAATCAGCCCCAGCATTTT. This codes for CASSLTRGSNQPQHF.

The table lists this clone with a count of one. This sequence joins TRBV7-6 and TRBJ2-5, with 8 nucleotides matching TRBD1. Germline trimming cut 5 bases from V and 4 bases from J; bases unmatched to any gene: 12. Germline assignment: CDR1 SGHVS and CDR2 FNYEAQ. The CDR3 covers 16 residues. The DNA for the CDR3 is TGTGCCAGCAGCCAACCACAGGGGGAATATTCAGAGACCCAGTACTTC. It codes for CASSQPQGEYSETQYF.

This sequence joins TRBV5-1 and TRBJ2-3, with D unresolved. The CDR3 runs to 15 residues. V lost 2 bases to trimming and J lost 0 bases, with 10 bases between them. Germline V gene data show CDR1 as SGHRS and CDR2 as YFSETQ. The CDR3 reads CASSLGAISTDTQYF. As DNA, the CDR3 is TGCGCCAGCAGCTTAGGTGCCATTAGCACAGATACGCAGTATTTT. The full variable domain, completed using reference TRBV5-1 and TRBJ2-3, is KAGVTQTPRYLIKTRGQQVTLSCSPISGHRSVSWYQQTPGQGLQFLFEYFSETQRNKGNFPGRFSGRQFSNSRSEMNVSTLELGDSALYLCASSLGAISTDTQYFGPGTRLTVL.

V is TRBV7-2 and J is TRBJ2-3; a possible D gene is TRBD2 (7 bases). The ends were cut back, 6 bases at V and 5 bases at J, with 15 bases in the middle. Germline V gene sequence: CDR1 SGHTA, CDR2 FQGNSA. The CDR3 has 14 amino acids. CDR3 sequence reads: CASRQGGAGDTQYF. CDR3 nucleotides: TGTGCCAGCAGACAAGGGGGGGCGGGAGATACGCAGTATTTT.

The chain uses TRBV28 and TRBJ1-1; D gene unclear. This CDR3 is 15 amino acids long. V dropped 2 bases and J dropped 2 bases, with 12 bases sitting between them. Per the germline V gene, CDR1 is MDHEN and CDR2 is SYDVKM. In DNA form, the CDR3 reads TGTGCCAGCAGTTTACCTCAGTGGGGAAACACTGAAGCTTTCTTT. Translation: CASSLPQWGNTEAFF.

This chain connects TRBV19 to TRBJ1-6, with D perhaps TRBD1 (5 bases). Trimming cost V 6 bases and J 5 bases, with 8 bases left between them. Germline CDR1 is LNHDA and CDR2 is SQIVND (reference sequence). This CDR3 contains 13 residues. The CDR3: CASSRVDNSPLHF. The CDR3 DNA follows: TGTGCCAGTAGCAGGGTGGATAATTCACCCCTCCACTTT. Filled out from reference TRBV19 and TRBJ1-6, the complete variable domain reads DGGITQSPKYLFRKEGQNVTLSCEQNLNHDAMYWYRQDPGQGLRLIYYSQIVNDFQKGDIAEGYSVSREKKESFPLTVTSAQKNPTAFYLCASSRVDNSPLHFGNGTRLTVT.

This rearrangement joins TRBV7-8 to TRBJ2-7, with a possible D match to TRBD1 (6 bases). Trimming removed 4 bases from V and 3 bases from J, with 16 bases in between. There are 15 residues in the CDR3. Per germline, CDR1 SGHVS and CDR2 FQNEAQ. The CDR3 DNA reads TGTGCCAGCAGCTCCTCAGGGACAAGCTACTACGAGCAGTACTTC. This translates into CASSSSGTSYYEQYF.

J is TRBJ1-1 and V is TRBV9; D is unresolved. CDR3 size: 13 residues. Looked up from germline, CDR1 is SGDLS and CDR2 is YYNGEE. The V end lost 2 bases, the J end lost 7 bases, and 12 bases lay between the germline ends. The CDR3 coding sequence is TGTGCCAGCAGCGTCAATACTGCCTATGAAGCTTTCTTT. Residues: CASSVNTAYEAFF.

The rearrangement joins TRBV7-2 to TRBJ2-7; TRBD2 agrees at 8 bases. The J segment lost 7 bases and the V segment lost 1 base, leaving 15 bases of the junction unmatched. This CDR3 has 17 amino acids. Germline CDR1 and CDR2: SGHTA and FQGNSA. As DNA, the CDR3 is TGTGCCAGCAGCTTAGATTCGGGGACTAGTCGGGCGGGGGAGCAGTACTTC. Its translation: CASSLDSGTSRAGEQYF.

The chain combines TRBV5-1 with TRBJ1-3, with a possible D match to TRBD1 (6 bases). The CDR3 covers 16 residues. V dropped 1 base and J dropped 5 bases, with 16 bases sitting between them. Germline CDR1 and CDR2: SGHRS and YFSETQ. CDR3 nucleotide sequence: TGCGCCAGCAGCTTGAATGAACGGGGGCGCCGAAACACCATATATTTT. Amino acids: CASSLNERGRRNTIYF.

This sequence joins TRBV7-9 and TRBJ2-1; D ambiguous. CDR3 length: 11 residues. Germline-derived CDR1 and CDR2 are SEHNR and FQNEAQ (reference sequence). With 5 bases removed from V and 12 bases from J, the gap between germline ends came to 11 bases. CDR3: CASSPGSGQFF. CDR3 in DNA: TGTGCCAGCAGCCCCGGTTCCGGGCAGTTCTTC.

The CDR3 sequence is CASSFGLRGSGELFF. The DNA of the CDR3 is TGTGCCAGCAGCTTTGGCTTAAGGGGTTCTGGGGAGCTGTTTTTT. The chain has TRBV11-2 and TRBJ2-2; D perhaps matches TRBD1 (5 bases). V lost 3 bases and J lost 8, with 16 bases in between. CDR3 size: 15 residues. Germline V gene sequence: CDR1 SGHAT, CDR2 FQNNGV.

The rearrangement links TRBV23-1 to TRBJ1-3, with D perhaps TRBD1 (5 bases). TRBV23-1 is classed as an ORF, of uncertain function. The CDR3 has 13 residues. The ends were cut back, 11 bases at V and 9 bases at J, with 20 bases in the middle. DNA of the CDR3: TGCGCCTTGAGGCGGGGGATTAAGGGCACCATATATTTT. This translates into CALRRGIKGTIYF.

This clone appeared once. The chain combines TRBV5-1 with TRBJ2-7; 8 nucleotides line up with TRBD2. V was clipped by 0 bases and J by 3 bases; unmatched bases: 5. The CDR3 runs to 15 residues. Germline V gene sequence: CDR1 SGHRS, CDR2 YFSETQ. CDR3 bases: TGCGCCAGCAGCTTGGGAGTAGCGGGGAGCTACGAGCAGTACTTC. Translated: CASSLGVAGSYEQYF.

The J gene is TRBJ2-5, the V gene TRBV5-1, with 11 bases identical to TRBD2. The end of the DNA is better explained by TRBJ2-7, so the J call may be wrong. The CDR3 extends over 14 amino acids. The germline V gene encodes CDR1 SGHRS and CDR2 YFSETQ. CDR3 sequence: CASSPGLADYEQYF. The CDR3 region has the DNA TGCGCCAGCAGCCCGGGACTAGCGGACTACGAGCAGTACTTC.

In nucleotides, the CDR3 is TGCGCCAGCAGCCAAGAGGCTGGGACAGGGGTTGGGGGCTACACCTTC. This translates into CASSQEAGTGVGGYTF. The rearrangement uses TRBV4-3 and TRBJ1-2; 10 bases align to TRBD1. In germline, CDR1 is LGHNA, CDR2 YSLEER. The CDR3 covers 16 residues. Losses at the gene ends were 0 bases for V and 8 bases for J; bases not matched to a gene: 9.

The chain couples TRBV11-2 to TRBJ1-1; D uncertain. Germline CDR1 and CDR2: SGHAT and FQNNGV. The CDR3 has 12 amino acids. Trimming pared 3 bases from V and 1 base from J, leaving 3 bases between. The CDR3 loop reads CASSFGNTEAFF. The CDR3 region has the DNA TGTGCCAGCAGCTTTGGGAACACTGAAGCTTTCTTT.

The genes are TRBV7-2 and TRBJ2-1; D unresolved. V was cut by 3 bases and J by 5 bases, with 11 bases left in between. Germline assignment: CDR1 SGHTA and CDR2 FQGNSA. The CDR3 has 14 residues. DNA for the CDR3: TGTGCCAGCAGCTTCCGAGCTTACAACAATGAGCAGTTCTTC. Amino acid sequence: CASSFRAYNNEQFF.

The J gene is TRBJ2-7, the V gene TRBV6-1, with 10 nucleotides matching TRBD1. The CDR3 consists of 17 residues. The germline CDR1 and CDR2 sequences are MNHNS and SASEGT. The V and J ends lost 3 bases and 1 base, in that order; junction bases with no gene match: 9. CDR3 sequence: CASSDLGMGQGSYEQYF. The DNA of the CDR3 is TGTGCCAGCAGTGACTTGGGGATGGGACAGGGGTCCTACGAGCAGTACTTC.

The rearrangement links TRBV5-1 to TRBJ1-1, with 10 bases fitting TRBD1. The CDR3 is 16 amino acids. Germline loops: CDR1 SGHRS, CDR2 YFSETQ. V dropped 3 bases and J dropped 2; count of bases not matched to a gene: 7. CDR3 in DNA: TGCGCCAGCAGCTGGGGGACAGGGGCTTCAAACACTGAAGCTTTCTTT. Amino acids: CASSWGTGASNTEAFF.

This clone appeared once. The rearrangement uses TRBV7-9 and TRBJ2-5; perhaps TRBD2 as D (5 bases). V was clipped by 2 bases and J by 1 base, with 14 bases between them. The CDR3 is made up of 16 amino acids. Germline values: CDR1 SEHNR, CDR2 FQNEAQ (reference sequence). CDR3 loop: CASSLTGLRPQETQYF. CDR3 DNA sequence: TGTGCCAGCAGCTTAACGGGATTGCGGCCCCAAGAGACCCAGTACTTC.

This chain joins TRBV11-2 and TRBJ2-3; D might be TRBD2 (6 bases). V lost 5 bases to trimming and J lost 0 bases, with 12 bases between them. Germline V gene data show CDR1 as SGHAT and CDR2 as FQNNGV. The CDR3 has 15 amino acids. The CDR3 protein is CASSLRGVSTDTQYF. The CDR3 DNA sequence: TGTGCCAGCAGCCTCCGCGGGGTGAGCACAGATACGCAGTATTTT.

The chain employs TRBV5-5 and TRBJ1-5, with 7 bases matching TRBD1. V shed 4 bases and J 5 bases; nucleotides not matched to a gene: 6. Germline values: CDR1 SGHKS, CDR2 YYEKEE (reference sequence). This CDR3 spans 14 amino acids. The CDR3 nucleotides read TGTGCCAGCAGCCGCGGGACAGTCGATCAGCCCCAGCATTTT. This encodes CASSRGTVDQPQHF.

J is TRBJ2-5 and V is TRBV5-1, with 11 bases aligning to TRBD2. V lost 0 bases to trimming and J lost 4 bases; unmatched junction nucleotides: 8. CDR1 and CDR2 (germline): SGHRS, YFSETQ. The CDR3 sequence is 17 residues long. As DNA, the CDR3 is TGCGCCAGCAGCTTGGATTTAGCGGGAGGGCCGAGAGAGACCCAGTACTTC. It yields the protein CASSLDLAGGPRETQYF.

The sample holds one count of this clone. This CDR3 reads CSVWDGLYEQYF. The CDR3 DNA reads TGCAGCGTATGGGACGGACTTTACGAGCAGTACTTC. The chain combines TRBV29-1 with TRBJ2-7; D tentatively fits TRBD1 or TRBD2 (5 bases each). V lost 6 bases, J lost 4 bases, and 13 bases lay in between. Germline V gene lookup returns CDR1 SQVTM and CDR2 ANQGSEA. The CDR3 consists of 12 residues.

This clone has a single count. This rearrangement joins TRBV5-1 to TRBJ2-5; TRBD1 might be the D (5 bases). The V end was cut by 3 bases, the J end by 5 bases, with 17 bases between. The CDR3 is made up of 15 amino acids. The germline V gene encodes CDR1 SGHRS and CDR2 YFSETQ. Here the CDR3 reads CASSSPGLAGETQYF. The DNA of the CDR3 is TGCGCCAGCAGCTCCCCAGGGCTCGCCGGGGAGACCCAGTACTTC.